This record covers a single TCR beta chain. The antigen remains undetermined. The data originate from a study of molecular identifiers for immune sequencing clone quantification. Study outcomes and limitations: Clones with over 20 RNA copies captured over 98% of effector molecules but under 1% of naive ones.

CDR1 and CDR2 from the germline V gene are ENHRY and SYGVKD. CDR3 length: 14 amino acids. V lost 3 bases to trimming and J lost 4 bases, with 12 bases between them. Each CDR3 protein is one row after TCRdb ran MiXCR on the PCR reads. The sample lists some 680,000 distinct CDR3 sequences, about 25% occurring once. The source material was naive CD8+ T cells from blood, with Jurkat cell RNA spiked in. Indicated subset: FACS-sorted CD8+CD4-CCR7+CD45RA+ naive T cells. V usage is TRBV10-3 and J usage is TRBJ1-1; D might be TRBD1 (5 bases). The TCR sequence derives from a human donor in good health. Some libraries in this study had Jurkat cell RNA spiked in. The CDR3 region has the DNA TGTGCCATCAGTGATGGGGGTAGGGTCACTGAAGCTTTCTTT. It specifies CAISDGGRVTEAFF.